These 17 T cell receptor beta chains were all obtained from the same sample, sequenced in a study of graft-versus-host responses after intestinal transplantation. For these TCRs, the target antigens are not known. Profiled with immunoSEQ multiplex PCR; TCRdb holds only in-frame clones, not every one. The sample has about 59,000 clones, around 93% seen once. The sequenced sample was unstimulated CD4+ T cells sorted from spleen or lymph node cells, obtained before transplant. The receptors were sampled from a human donor who was the organ donor for an intestinal transplant.

The CDR3 region has the DNA TGTGCCTGGATAAGACCACAGGGAAATAATTCACCCCTCCACTTT. Protein sequence: CAWIRPQGNNSPLHF. The rearrangement links TRBV30 to TRBJ1-6; D possibly corresponds to TRBD1 (6 bases). This CDR3 contains 15 residues. The V end lost 4 bases, the J end lost 5 bases, and 15 bases lay between the germline ends. CDR1 is GTSNPN, CDR2 SVGIG, per germline (reference sequence).

This chain joins TRBV6-5 and TRBJ1-5, with D perhaps TRBD1 (5 bases). CDR1 and CDR2 from the germline V gene are MNHEY and SVGAGI. CDR3 length equals 14 residues. Trimming removed 7 bases at V and 6 bases at J, with 16 bases between. CDR3 sequence (DNA): TGTGCCAGCACGCCAGGGATGACGCCTCAGCCCCAGCATTTT. Its protein product is CASTPGMTPQPQHF.

Worth noting for this clone: The CDR3 ends on some other residue instead of the conserved phenylalanine or tryptophan, so this is likely a read error. The gene calls are TRBV7-9 and TRBJ1-2; 7 nucleotides line up with TRBD1. V shed 5 bases, J shed 4 bases, and the junction held 10 bases outside the gene matches. The germline gives CDR1 SEHNR, CDR2 FQNEAQ (reference sequence). The CDR3 sequence is 15 residues long. This CDR3 is CASSPTGDSAYGYTL. CDR3 DNA sequence: TGTGCCAGCAGCCCCACCGGGGACAGTGCCTATGGCTACACCCTC.

About this clone itself: The junction does not match germline at one end; this may be a read error. CDR3: CASSLAGLANNEQLF. The DNA of the CDR3 is TGCGCCAGCAGCTTGGCCGGACTAGCGAACAATGAGCAGCTCTTC. The J gene is TRBJ2-1, the V gene TRBV5-1, with 9 nucleotides matching TRBD2. This CDR3 comprises 15 residues. Germline V gene sequence: CDR1 SGHRS, CDR2 YFSETQ.

The J gene is TRBJ2-1, the V gene TRBV7-9; D gene uncertain. The V end was cut by 5 bases, the J end by 8 bases, with 10 bases between. Germline CDR1 is SEHNR and CDR2 is FQNEAQ (reference sequence). CDR3 length equals 12 residues. CDR3 DNA sequence: TGTGCCAGCAGCCCAAGTCGCCATGAGCAGTTCTTC. Its protein product is CASSPSRHEQFF.

The V gene is TRBV11-3, the J gene TRBJ2-5, with TRBD2 identical over 15 bases. CDR1 and CDR2 (germline): SGHNT, YENEEA. With 5 bases clipped from V and 0 bases from J, the junction kept 7 bases outside the gene matches. The CDR3 sequence is 18 residues long. This CDR3 is CASSPGGLAGGYQETQYF. The CDR3, as DNA: TGTGCCAGCAGCCCCGGGGGACTAGCGGGGGGTTACCAAGAGACCCAGTACTTC.

The gene calls are TRBV9 and TRBJ1-2; no clear D gene. The V and J ends lost 0 bases and 3 bases respectively, with 6 bases between them. This CDR3 is 13 amino acids long. Germline loops: CDR1 SGDLS, CDR2 YYNGEE. This CDR3 reads CASSVARDYGYTF. In DNA form, the CDR3 reads TGTGCCAGCAGCGTAGCCCGGGACTATGGCTACACCTTC.

The chain employs TRBV2 and TRBJ1-3; D remains ambiguous. V lost 9 bases and J lost 0, with 12 bases in between. Germline V CDR1 and CDR2: SNHLY, FYNNEI. The CDR3 has 14 amino acids. The CDR3 region has the DNA TGTGCCAGTAGAATTACAGTCTCTGGAAACACCATATATTTT. This gives the protein CASRITVSGNTIYF.

This chain connects TRBV18 to TRBJ1-2, with 7 bases matching TRBD1. The CDR3 covers 15 residues. CDR1 and CDR2 (germline): KGHSH, LQKENI. With 1 base clipped from V and 6 bases from J, the junction kept 8 bases outside the gene matches. The CDR3 loop is CASSPLIGQEDGYTF. Written as DNA, the CDR3 is TGTGCCAGCTCACCACTAATCGGACAGGAGGATGGCTACACCTTC.

The chain couples TRBV7-6 to TRBJ2-5; either TRBD1 or TRBD2 may supply D (6 bases each). This CDR3 region has 17 residues. Germline V lookup: CDR1 SGHVS, CDR2 FNYEAQ. The V gene lost 4 bases and the J gene lost 6 bases, with 24 bases spanning the gap. In DNA form, the CDR3 reads TGTGCCAGCAGCTGGCTAAGGGGGGACAAGTCGGGAAAGACCCAGTACTTC. This gives the protein CASSWLRGDKSGKTQYF.

The genes are TRBV6-5 and TRBJ1-2; possibly TRBD1 for D (5 bases). Germline-derived CDR1 and CDR2 are MNHEY and SVGAGI. Trimming left V 7 bases short and J 2 bases short, with 11 bases between. The CDR3 extends over 13 amino acids. CDR3 in amino acids: CASIRQWNYGYTF. The CDR3 bases are TGTGCCAGCATCCGACAGTGGAACTATGGCTACACCTTC.

The chain uses TRBV5-1 and TRBJ2-7; TRBD2 matches at 10 bases. Germline-derived CDR1 and CDR2 are SGHRS and YFSETQ. With 2 bases clipped from V and 0 bases from J, the junction kept 14 bases outside the gene matches. CDR3 length equals 19 residues. CDR3 DNA sequence: TGCGCCAGCAGCTTTGGTGCGCAGCGGGGGGGTTCTAGCTCCTACGAGCAGTACTTC. Its protein product is CASSFGAQRGGSSSYEQYF.

V gene TRBV5-6 combines with J gene TRBJ1-3, with 9 bases fitting TRBD1. V dropped 4 bases and J dropped 3; count of bases not matched to a gene: 5. Germline V gene data show CDR1 as SGHDT and CDR2 as YYEEEE. The CDR3 sequence is 15 residues long. In DNA, the CDR3 is TGTGCCAGCAGCGCGACAGGGGGAGGTGGAAACACCATATATTTT. Protein product: CASSATGGGGNTIYF. Full variable domain (rest looked up from reference TRBV5-6 and TRBJ1-3): DAGVTQSPTHLIKTRGQQVTLRCSPKSGHDTVSWYQQALGQGPQFIFQYYEEEERQRGNFPDRFSGHQFPNYSSELNVNALLLGDSALYLCASSATGGGGNTIYFGEGSWLTVV.

This clone was observed a handful of times. The V and J genes are TRBV10-3 and TRBJ1-2, with D unclear. Trimming took off 6 bases at V and 2 bases at J, with 7 bases between the two ends. The CDR3 covers 12 residues. Germline assignment: CDR1 ENHRY and CDR2 SYGVKD. In DNA form, the CDR3 reads TGTGCCATCAGCCGACTCAACTATGGCTACACCTTC. Translating it yields CAISRLNYGYTF.

The J gene is TRBJ2-7, the V gene TRBV19, with 8 bases that match TRBD1. Germline CDR1 is LNHDA and CDR2 is SQIVND (reference sequence). There are 16 residues in the CDR3. Unmatched junction bases numbered 9, after V lost 5 bases and J lost 0 bases. The CDR3 is CASSDPGTGLSYEQYF. In nucleotides, the CDR3 is TGTGCCAGTAGTGATCCCGGGACAGGCCTCTCCTACGAGCAGTACTTC.

The chain couples TRBV6-5 to TRBJ2-1; 11 nucleotides agree with TRBD2. CDR3 length: 15 residues. The J segment lost 4 bases and the V segment lost 5 bases, leaving 4 bases of the junction unmatched. CDR1 is MNHEY, CDR2 SVGAGI, per germline. DNA for the CDR3: TGTGCCAGCAGTGCGACTAGCGGGGCATACAATGAGCAGTTCTTC. Protein: CASSATSGAYNEQFF.

The chain joins TRBV11-2 to TRBJ2-2, with TRBD2 matching 14 bases. V trimming: 6 bases; J trimming: 3 bases; junction bases outside the gene matches: 3. This CDR3 has 16 amino acids. Germline CDR1 SGHAT, CDR2 FQNNGV. Here the CDR3 reads CASSRLAGGYTGELFF. In nucleotides, the CDR3 is TGTGCCAGCAGTCGACTAGCGGGGGGGTACACCGGGGAGCTGTTTTTT.